This is a list of T cell receptor beta chains from one sample in a study of T cell changes during pregnancy in multiple sclerosis. Data came from immunoSEQ multiplex PCR; TCRdb stores just in-frame clones and leaves some out. The table shows about 51,000 clones, with 93% occurring only once. Sequences were derived from peripheral blood, sampled in the second trimester of pregnancy. The receptors come from a female donor with multiple sclerosis, enrolled in a pregnancy study. Each CDR3 is given with its conserved first and last residue. The order of the fields is clone size, V gene, CDR3 protein. Expanded clones are given a class, and other clones once, few, many or no size at all.

>NA|TRBV5-1
CASSFTPSGRATSTDTQYF
>NA|TRBV2
CASRVLAGGLGEQFF
>NA|TRBV11-2
CASSQLRGTEHNEQFF
>NA|TRBV4-3
CASSPSQGNNYGYTF
>NA|TRBV7-9
CASSSGTSWYEQYF
>NA|TRBV18
CASSPSGDSIEQYF
>NA|TRBV2
CASSLSWPSAGELFF
>once|TRBV11-2
CASSVRGDSGYEQYF
>NA|TRBV7-2
CASSLAGTREQYF
>NA|TRBV7-3
CASSLGTSGRAGIFSEQFF
>NA|TRBV9
CASSVGSMNNEQFF
>NA|TRBV27
CASSLGQLYTEAFF
>once|TRBV11-3
CASSQVGETQYF
>NA|TRBV7-9
CASSSRETQYF
>NA|TRBV5-1
CASSLGDREDTQYF
>once|TRBV18
CASSIPGDRGKNEQFF
>NA|TRBV6-5
CASSPTGVSNQPQHF
>NA|TRBV9
CASSGAAGHNNEQFF
>NA|TRBV11-2
CASSLGTGAYEQYF
>once|TRBV6-5
CASSPINYQPQHF
>NA|TRBV11-3
CASSLEAGDTGELFF
>NA|TRBV5-4
CASSLVIRDSNYGYTF
>NA|TRBV11-3
CASSLGLAWNEQFF
>NA|TRBV2
CASSEGLAGGETQYF
>NA|TRBV4-3
CASSQDRVPGELFF
>NA|TRBV10-3
CAINGRGLAGVNEQFF
>NA|TRBV28
CASTAGVGEQYF
>NA|TRBV29-1
CSVEDWGEELGTSTDTQYF
>NA|TRBV19
CASQKTGEVSNQPQHF
>NA|TRBV11-2
CASSLGSQLNTGELFF
>NA|TRBV11-2
CASSSIRGTGELFF
>NA|TRBV6-1
CASSELPLRGETQYF
>NA|TRBV18
CASSPGQGSEKLFF
>once|TRBV5-3
CARSLYREKLGSISGNTIYF
>NA|TRBV18
CASSPQGLDEQYF
>NA|TRBV7-2
CASSLTGTGGGNIQYF
>NA|TRBV9
CASSLDGNSNQPQHF
>NA|TRBV28
CASSLLLAGVHEQYF
>NA|TRBV19
CASSPRTVSGNTIYF
>NA|TRBV29-1
CSVAGHSLNTGELFF
>NA|TRBV5-1
CASSLDASGGYNEQFF
>NA|TRBV6-5
CASSLAGGMDEQFF
>NA|TRBV5-8
CASSLNRHPNTEAFF
>NA|TRBV7-9
CASSFPVSYEQYF
>NA|TRBV27
CASRVDRALRTDTQYF
>NA|TRBV27
CASSWVMTGGDNEQFF
>NA|TRBV7-9
CASSRGGNEKLFF
>NA|TRBV6-4
CASRSGGGYGYTF
>NA|TRBV4-1
CASSHLLTRREQYF
>NA|TRBV7-9
CASSDGTGYPQETQYF
>NA|TRBV6-5
CASKGGGRVNEQFF
>NA|TRBV2
CASSERSGRSTDTQYF
>NA|TRBV11-3
CASSSRGRTEAFF
>NA|TRBV15
CATSRAPNSFLAGGPNEQFF
>once|TRBV19
CASSIQGYSGNTIYF
>NA|TRBV28
CASSFLQGYRSSYNEQFF
>NA|TRBV30
CAWTGRGRTNTIYF
>once|TRBV4-2
CASSQLRDTGELFF
>NA|TRBV19
CASSTSIQETQYF
>NA|TRBV9
CASSVSGRDEQYF